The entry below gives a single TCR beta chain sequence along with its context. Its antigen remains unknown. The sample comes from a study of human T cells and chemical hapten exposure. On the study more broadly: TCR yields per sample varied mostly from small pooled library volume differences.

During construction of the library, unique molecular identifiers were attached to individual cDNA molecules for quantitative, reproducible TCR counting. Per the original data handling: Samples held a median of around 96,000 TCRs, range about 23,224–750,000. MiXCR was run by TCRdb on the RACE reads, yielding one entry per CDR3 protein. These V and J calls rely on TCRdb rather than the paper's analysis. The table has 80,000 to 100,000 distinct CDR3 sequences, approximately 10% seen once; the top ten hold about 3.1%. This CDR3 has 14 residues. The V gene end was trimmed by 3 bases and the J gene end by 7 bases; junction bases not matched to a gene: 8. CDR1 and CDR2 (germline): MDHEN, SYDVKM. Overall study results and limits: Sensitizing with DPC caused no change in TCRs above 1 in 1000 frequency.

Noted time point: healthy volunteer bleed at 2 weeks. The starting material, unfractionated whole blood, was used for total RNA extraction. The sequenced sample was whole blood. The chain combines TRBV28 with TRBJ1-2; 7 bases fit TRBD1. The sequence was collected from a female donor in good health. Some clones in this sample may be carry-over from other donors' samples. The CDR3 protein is CASSFEGGFGGYTF. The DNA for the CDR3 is TGTGCCAGCAGTTTTGAAGGGGGCTTCGGTGGCTACACCTTC.